This TCR beta chain was recorded in a study of CD8 T cells in Susac syndrome. CDR1 and CDR2 from the germline V gene are SGHTA and FQGNSA. This CDR3 has 15 residues. An amount of RNA that ranged from roughly 0.5 to 1 ug was reverse transcribed with random hexamers. The amplification used immunoSEQ multiplex PCR on TCR beta CDR3; it spanned 54 Vbeta and 13 Jbeta. Each CDR3 protein gets one entry after TCRdb re-called the immunoSEQ multiplex PCR reads with MiXCR. This sample yields 330,000 or so distinct CDR3 sequences, of which approximately 91% are seen a single time; less than 0.2% belongs to the top ten. Purification of the CD8+ and CD4+ T cells relied on negative isolation, and TEMRA cells underwent FACS enrichment. Remarks on this clonotype: Germline and junction disagree at one end, which may indicate a read error.

The sample consisted of CD8+ T cells from PBMCs. The origin of this receptor is a human donor with multiple sclerosis. V usage is TRBV7-2 and J usage is TRBJ2-1; TRBD2 is a possible D gene (6 bases). The CDR3 nucleotides are TGTGCCAGCAACCCCTCCGGGAGCTCCTACAATGAGCAGTCCTTC. This codes for CASNPSGSSYNEQSF.